The sequence of this T cell receptor beta chain was determined in a study of naive and memory T cell subsets. Whole-study findings and limits: TCR counts from RNA may reflect activation-linked expression changes. In CD4 and CD8 cells, diversity dropped from naive through EMRA.

V was trimmed by 2 bases and J by 7 bases, leaving 15 bases between them. Germline CDR1 SGHTA, CDR2 FQGNSA. The length of the CDR3 is 14 residues. Alpha and beta libraries were amplified separately from the second PCR onward. An equimolar mix of two oligonucleotides served as the beta constant-region primer for TRBC1 and TRBC2. Nested alpha and beta constant-region primers with the SP2 primer drove four PCR rounds on ligated cDNA. An oligonucleotide with the SP2 primer and a 12-nucleotide UMI was ligated to the cDNA 3' end. Using its own MiXCR run on the UMI-ligation and nested PCR reads, TCRdb lists one record per CDR3 protein. The sample comprises roughly 130,000 distinct CDR3 sequences, approximately 37% of which are singletons, and approximately 0.88% rests with the top ten. This clonotype was found once. As yet, its antigen is unknown.

The sequenced sample consisted of central memory CD4+ T cells from blood. The J gene is TRBJ2-7, the V gene TRBV7-2; D tentatively fits TRBD1 or TRBD2 (7 bases each). The TCR sequence derives from a human donor in good health. CDR3 loop: CASSLMGGGREQYF. The CDR3 coding sequence is TGTGCCAGCAGCTTAATGGGAGGGGGCCGGGAGCAGTACTTC. The whole variable domain, remainder taken from reference TRBV7-2 and TRBJ2-7, is GAGVSQSPSNKVTEKGKDVELRCDPISGHTALYWYRQSLGQGLEFLIYFQGNSAPDKSGLPSDRFSAERTGGSVSTLTIQRTQQEDSAVYLCASSLMGGGREQYFGPGTRLTVT.